Presented here are 9 T cell receptor beta chains from one specimen sequenced in a study of identical twins' blood T cells. MiXCR, run by TCRdb on the 5' RACE reads, gives a single entry per CDR3 protein. This sample has fewer than 450,000 distinct CDR3 sequences; 28% occur once, and the top ten carry about 6%. Material: PBMCs. These receptors were collected from a woman aged 18 to 50 in good health.

The chain employs TRBV20-1 and TRBJ1-3, with D possibly matching TRBD1 (6 bases). The CDR3 extends over 15 amino acids. The V gene lost 6 bases and the J gene lost 1 base, with 16 bases spanning the gap. Per the germline V gene, CDR1 is DFQATT and CDR2 is SNEGSKA (reference sequence). CDR3 amino acids: CSATQGSASGNTIYF. CDR3 coding DNA: TGCAGTGCCACACAGGGTTCGGCGTCTGGAAACACCATATATTTT.

This clonotype has a handful of counts. The V and J genes are TRBV7-2 and TRBJ2-3; 10 bases align to TRBD2. V lost 2 bases and J lost 1; bases outside the gene matches: 9. This CDR3 comprises 18 residues. From germline, CDR1 is SGHTA and CDR2 FQGNSA. Written as DNA, the CDR3 is TGTGCCAGCAGCTTACGGACTAGCGGAAGGCCTGGCACAGATACGCAGTATTTT. Translating it yields CASSLRTSGRPGTDTQYF.

This clonotype has only a few counts. The gene calls are TRBV5-1 and TRBJ1-2, with unresolved D. The CDR3 is made up of 18 amino acids. Germline CDR1 is SGHRS and CDR2 is YFSETQ. Trimming pared 1 base from V and 0 bases from J, leaving 19 bases between. CDR3 nucleotides: TGCGCCAGCAGCTTGTCAGGCCTCCACCCCTTAGCTAACTATGGCTACACCTTC. This codes for CASSLSGLHPLANYGYTF.

In the case of this clonotype: This may stem from a read error, because a much larger clone lies one nucleotide away. The chain recombines TRBV3-1 with TRBJ2-3, with D possibly matching TRBD2 (5 bases). The CDR3 length is 13 residues. Trimming removed 6 bases from V and 8 bases from J, with 15 bases in between. Germline values: CDR1 LGHDT, CDR2 YNNKEL (reference sequence). CDR3 coding DNA: TGTGCCAGCAGTCCCGGGTTGGCGGGTACGCAGTATTTT. It encodes CASSPGLAGTQYF.

This clonotype has just a few counts. The J gene is TRBJ1-2, the V gene TRBV20-1; TRBD1 matches at 10 bases. The J segment lost 7 bases and the V segment lost 5 bases, leaving 7 bases of the junction unmatched. CDR3 length: 13 amino acids. Germline assignment: CDR1 DFQATT and CDR2 SNEGSKA (reference sequence). The CDR3 is CSAQARDRGGYTF. The CDR3 DNA is TGCAGTGCTCAGGCCCGGGACAGGGGTGGCTACACCTTC.

This clonotype was recorded a few times. The rearrangement joins TRBV11-3 to TRBJ2-3; tentative D call: TRBD2 (7 bases). The length of the CDR3 is 15 residues. Germline lookup yields CDR1 SGHNT and CDR2 YENEEA. Trimming cost V 8 bases and J 1 base, with 16 bases left between them. CDR3 region: CASESRGGGTDTQYF. CDR3 in DNA: TGTGCCAGCGAAAGTAGGGGGGGAGGCACAGATACGCAGTATTTT.

This sequence joins TRBV2 and TRBJ2-4; D is unclear. Trimming removed 4 bases at V and 5 bases at J, with 6 bases between. CDR1 and CDR2 from the germline V gene are SNHLY and FYNNEI. The CDR3 covers 12 residues. CDR3 nucleotide sequence: TGTGCCAGCAGTGCAAGGGAAAACATTCAGTACTTC. It specifies CASSARENIQYF.

The genes are TRBV5-1 and TRBJ2-5, with 8 bases lining up with TRBD2. V dropped 1 base and J dropped 5; count of bases not matched to a gene: 7. This CDR3 region has 15 residues. Germline lookup yields CDR1 SGHRS and CDR2 YFSETQ. The CDR3 reads CASSLRERELETQYF. CDR3 DNA: TGCGCCAGCAGCTTGCGAGAGCGGGAGTTGGAGACCCAGTACTTC. The full variable domain, rest sourced from reference TRBV5-1 and TRBJ2-5, is KAGVTQTPRYLIKTRGQQVTLSCSPISGHRSVSWYQQTPGQGLQFLFEYFSETQRNKGNFPGRFSGRQFSNSRSEMNVSTLELGDSALYLCASSLRERELETQYFGPGTRLLVL.

The chain links TRBV28 to TRBJ1-1; 7 bases are a match to TRBD1. The germline V gene has CDR1 MDHEN and CDR2 SYDVKM. The V gene end was trimmed by 6 bases and the J gene end by 2 bases; junction bases not matched to a gene: 9. This CDR3 has 15 residues. CDR3 DNA: TGTGCCAGCAGCGAAAGGGGGCGTGGAAACACTGAAGCTTTCTTT. This translates into CASSERGRGNTEAFF.